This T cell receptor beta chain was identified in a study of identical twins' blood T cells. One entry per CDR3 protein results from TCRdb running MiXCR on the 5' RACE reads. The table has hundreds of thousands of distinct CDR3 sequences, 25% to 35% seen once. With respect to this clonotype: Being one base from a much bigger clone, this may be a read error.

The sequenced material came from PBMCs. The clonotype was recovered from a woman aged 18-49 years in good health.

The CDR3 DNA reads as TGTGCCAACAGCTTCGGTTCTGGAAACACCATATATTTT. It yields the protein CANSFGSGNTIYF. The V and J genes are TRBV7-9 and TRBJ1-3; D is ambiguous. CDR3 size: 13 residues. Germline lookup yields CDR1 SEHNR and CDR2 FQNEAQ (reference sequence).